This T cell receptor (beta chain) came from a study of blood T cell repertoires in COVID-19. The data were produced by immunoSEQ multiplex PCR, yet TCRdb's version contains in-frame clones alone and is incomplete. The sample holds 150,000 to 200,000 clones, about 82% seen once. Germline V gives CDR1 MNHEY, CDR2 SMNVEV (reference sequence). The CDR3 consists of 13 residues. With 0 bases removed from V and 8 bases from J, the gap between germline ends came to 10 bases. The source of this sequence is a woman between 25 and 40 years old with acute or convalescent COVID-19. The rearrangement uses TRBV27 and TRBJ1-2; D remains ambiguous. The material sequenced was peripheral blood. Here the CDR3 reads CASSLSPGEGYTF. The CDR3, as DNA: TGTGCCAGCAGTTTATCTCCCGGAGAGGGCTACACCTTC.